This T cell receptor (beta chain) came from a study of cytomegalovirus exposure and HLA in healthy donors. Overall study findings and caveats: A few CMV-associated chains were confirmed in vitro to be specific for CMV antigens. When analyzed later, the rates of TCR association showed variation by HLA locus, with DRB1 the most and HLA-C the fewest. TCR beta sequences reportedly predicted most subjects' HLA-A and HLA-B alleles accurately. CMV serostatus was the sole immune exposure data available.

Researchers ran the PCR with 60 Vbeta and 13 Jbeta primers. Some clones are missing from TCRdb's copy, which holds only in-frame ones; the method was immunoSEQ multiplex PCR. The repertoire holds 90,000 to 150,000 clones, 63% seen once, with about 9% in the top ten. Details on this clone: The antigen is undetermined.

Germline CDR1 reads KGHSH; CDR2 reads LQKENI. V shed 3 bases and J shed 3 bases, with 20 bases lying between them. The CDR3 runs to 17 residues. Input material: PBMCs. The clonotype comes from a middle-aged man in good health and CMV-seropositive. The rearrangement uses TRBV18 and TRBJ2-5; the D gene is possibly TRBD1 (5 bases). CDR3 in amino acids: CASSPQDMAGRKETQYF. CDR3 in DNA: TGTGCCAGCTCACCTCAGGACATGGCAGGACGGAAAGAGACCCAGTACTTC.